This T cell receptor (beta chain) was found in a study of shared clonotypes between healthy human individuals. Per germline, CDR1 MNHNY and CDR2 SVGAGI (reference sequence). The V end lost 6 bases, the J end lost 2 bases, and 15 bases lay between the germline ends. The CDR3 length is 15 residues. Clones were read by immunoSEQ multiplex PCR, and TCRdb kept only the in-frame ones, dropping some. This sample yields fewer than 2.5 million clones, of which 93% are seen a single time; about 0.39% belongs to the top ten. The rearrangement joins TRBV6-6 to TRBJ2-3; no clear D gene. The sequencing sample was made of naive CD4+ T cells from PBMCs. Documented subset: CD45RA+ positively selected. This TCR came from a man younger than 35 in good health. Some clones in this sample may be carry-over from other donors' samples. The CDR3 bases are TGTGCCAGCAGACCACCCCTGATCTTCACAGATACGCAGTATTTT. It specifies CASRPPLIFTDTQYF.